The 13 T cell receptor beta chains below were found in one sample sequenced in a study of cytomegalovirus exposure and HLA in healthy donors. Primers: 60 Vbeta forward and 13 Jbeta reverse. Generated by immunoSEQ multiplex PCR, the TCRdb table keeps only in-frame clones and is missing some. The sample contains about 94,000 clones, 50% to 75% of which appear only once. Material for sequencing was PBMCs. The receptors were gathered from a man in his thirties or forties in good health and CMV-seronegative.

This sequence joins TRBV7-3 and TRBJ1-6; D may be TRBD1 (5 bases). Germline CDR1 SGHTA, CDR2 FQGTGA. The CDR3 runs 16 residues. V was clipped by 5 bases and J by 14 bases, with 25 bases between them. DNA for the CDR3: TGTGCCAGCAGCGTCACCCCACCAGGTCTCGGAGGGGCCCTCCACTTT. Translated, it gives CASSVTPPGLGGALHF.

The chain has TRBV29-1 and TRBJ2-2, with a weak D call TRBD2 (5 bases). CDR1 and CDR2 from the germline V gene are SQVTM and ANQGSEA. The CDR3 spans 13 residues. Trimming shortened V by 2 bases and J by 7 bases, and 11 bases separated the two germline ends. For the CDR3, the DNA is TGCAGCGTTGAACGGCGGGCGGGCGGGGAGCTGTTTTTT. Translated: CSVERRAGGELFF.

The chain carries TRBV18 and TRBJ2-5; 7 bases align to TRBD1. The J call may not be correct, given that the DNA end is closer to TRBJ2-7. The CDR3 consists of 13 residues. Germline CDR1 is KGHSH and CDR2 is LQKENI. This chain's CDR3 is CASSPGQYYEQYF. CDR3 sequence (DNA): TGTGCCAGCTCACCGGGACAGTACTACGAGCAGTACTTC.

This clone was detected only a few times. The chain combines TRBV7-3 with TRBJ1-2; the D gene is possibly TRBD1 (6 bases). The V end lost 5 bases, the J end lost 5 bases, and 15 bases lay between the germline ends. The CDR3 covers 14 residues. The germline V gene has CDR1 SGHTA and CDR2 FQGTGA. The CDR3 DNA reads as TGTGCCAGCAGCGCGACAGGCCAAGGGTATGGCTACACCTTC. This codes for CASSATGQGYGYTF.

This chain links TRBV7-9 with TRBJ1-2; D may be TRBD1 (6 bases). Trimming removed 5 bases at V and 8 bases at J, with 18 bases between. The CDR3 contains 14 residues. Looked up from germline, CDR1 is SEHNR and CDR2 is FQNEAQ (reference sequence). This CDR3 reads CASSLLGAWYGYTF. The CDR3 DNA is TGTGCCAGCAGCCTCTTGGGGGCCTGGTACGGCTACACCTTC.

For the CDR3, the DNA is TGTGCCACCTCTTACAATGAGCAGTTCTTC. It specifies CATSYNEQFF. The V call is TRBV6-1, the J call TRBJ2-1, with D uncertain. Germline V gene lookup returns CDR1 MNHNS and CDR2 SASEGT. The CDR3 spans 10 residues. V was clipped by 10 bases and J by 4 bases, with 5 bases between them.

The chain is built from TRBV7-9 and TRBJ2-7; perhaps TRBD2 as D (5 bases). Trimming removed 2 bases at V and 3 bases at J, with 11 bases between. The CDR3 loop spans 14 amino acids. CDR1 and CDR2 (germline): SEHNR, FQNEAQ (reference sequence). Here the CDR3 reads CASSLTFGNYEQYF. CDR3 sequence (DNA): TGTGCCAGCAGCTTAACATTCGGGAACTACGAGCAGTACTTC.

This clone came up a few times. V gene TRBV5-8 combines with J gene TRBJ2-3; 14 bases map to TRBD2. The V segment lost 4 bases and the J segment 1 base; nucleotides outside the gene matches: 5. There are 17 residues in the CDR3. Looked up from germline, CDR1 is SGHTS and CDR2 is YDEGEE. This CDR3 reads CASSTGLAGGRTDTQYF. As DNA, the CDR3 is TGTGCCAGCAGCACCGGACTAGCGGGAGGACGCACAGATACGCAGTATTTT.

This clone was found a few times. The chain uses TRBV6-4 and TRBJ1-1; D remains ambiguous. With 6 bases removed from V and 0 bases from J, the gap between germline ends came to 11 bases. CDR1 MRHNA and CDR2 SNTAGT come from the germline V gene. This CDR3 contains 14 residues. CDR3 nucleotide sequence: TGTGCCAGCAGGGTCACGAACATGAACACTGAAGCTTTCTTT. The encoded protein is CASRVTNMNTEAFF.

The sample holds a few counts of this clone. The gene calls are TRBV27 and TRBJ1-1; perhaps TRBD1 as D (6 bases). Between the trimmed V and J ends, which lost 3 bases and 5 bases, there was a span of 19 bases. The length of the CDR3 is 16 residues. CDR1 MNHEY and CDR2 SMNVEV come from the germline V gene (reference sequence). The CDR3 DNA is TGTGCCAGCAGTTTCTCCCCGCGGGGGGCCGGGACTGAAGCTTTCTTT. As protein: CASSFSPRGAGTEAFF.

The chain is built from TRBV7-8 and TRBJ1-3, with unresolved D. Trimming took 6 bases from V and 1 from J, leaving 13 bases between them. In germline, CDR1 is SGHVS, CDR2 FQNEAQ. The CDR3 extends over 15 amino acids. Here the CDR3 DNA reads TGTGCCAGCAGGCACGGGGTTGGGTCTGGAAACACCATATATTTT. It encodes CASRHGVGSGNTIYF.

This clone was counted a few times. The chain employs TRBV28 and TRBJ2-3; 11 bases map to TRBD1. The CDR3 covers 14 residues. Germline-derived CDR1 and CDR2 are MDHEN and SYDVKM. The V and J ends lost 8 bases and 4 bases, in that order; junction bases with no gene match: 5. The CDR3: CASERDRGSDTQYF. The DNA for the CDR3 is TGTGCCAGCGAAAGGGACAGGGGGTCAGATACGCAGTATTTT.

A few counts support this clone. The chain has TRBV11-2 and TRBJ1-1, with a tentative D call TRBD1 (5 bases). The V end was cut by 3 bases, the J end by 1 base, with 12 bases between. Germline loops: CDR1 SGHAT, CDR2 FQNNGV. The CDR3 totals 15 residues. The CDR3 DNA follows: TGTGCCAGCAGCTTCTTAGGAGGGACGAACACTGAAGCTTTCTTT. As protein: CASSFLGGTNTEAFF.